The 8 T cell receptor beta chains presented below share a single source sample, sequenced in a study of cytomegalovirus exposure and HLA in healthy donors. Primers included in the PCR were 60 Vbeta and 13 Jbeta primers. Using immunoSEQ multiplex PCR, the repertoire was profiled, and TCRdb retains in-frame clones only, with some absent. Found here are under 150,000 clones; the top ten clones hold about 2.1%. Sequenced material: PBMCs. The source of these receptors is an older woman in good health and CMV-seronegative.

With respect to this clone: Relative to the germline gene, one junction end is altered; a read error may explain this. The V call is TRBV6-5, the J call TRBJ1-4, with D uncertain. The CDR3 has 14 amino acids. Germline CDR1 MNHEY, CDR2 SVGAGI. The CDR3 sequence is CVSSYSRASEKLFF. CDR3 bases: TGTGTCAGCAGTTACTCGAGAGCTAGCGAAAAACTGTTTTTT.

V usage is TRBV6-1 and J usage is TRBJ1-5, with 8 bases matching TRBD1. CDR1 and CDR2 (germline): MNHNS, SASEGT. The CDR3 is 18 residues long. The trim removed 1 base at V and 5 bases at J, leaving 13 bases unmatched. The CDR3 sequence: CASSEVPLGQGGHQPQHF. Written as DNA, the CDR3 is TGTGCCAGCAGTGAAGTCCCCCTAGGACAGGGAGGGCATCAGCCCCAGCATTTT.

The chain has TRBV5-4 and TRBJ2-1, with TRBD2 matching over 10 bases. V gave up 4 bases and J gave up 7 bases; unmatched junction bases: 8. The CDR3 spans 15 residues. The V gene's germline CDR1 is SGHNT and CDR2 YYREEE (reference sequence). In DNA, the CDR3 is TGTGCCAGCAGCCAAGAGCGGGGGGGCAGGAATGAGCAGTTCTTC. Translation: CASSQERGGRNEQFF.

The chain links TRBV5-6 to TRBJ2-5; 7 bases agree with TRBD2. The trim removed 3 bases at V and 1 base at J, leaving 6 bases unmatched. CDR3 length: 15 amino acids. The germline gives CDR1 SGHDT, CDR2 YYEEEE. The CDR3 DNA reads TGTGCCAGCAGCTGGGGGGGGGACGGCCAAGAGACCCAGTACTTC. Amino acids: CASSWGGDGQETQYF.

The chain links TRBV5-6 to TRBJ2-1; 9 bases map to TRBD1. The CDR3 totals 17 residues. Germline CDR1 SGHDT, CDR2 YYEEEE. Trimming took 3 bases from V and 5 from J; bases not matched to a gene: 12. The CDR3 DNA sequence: TGTGCCAGCAGCTCCTCACCGGGACAGGGTTTTGACAATGAGCAGTTCTTC. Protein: CASSSSPGQGFDNEQFF.

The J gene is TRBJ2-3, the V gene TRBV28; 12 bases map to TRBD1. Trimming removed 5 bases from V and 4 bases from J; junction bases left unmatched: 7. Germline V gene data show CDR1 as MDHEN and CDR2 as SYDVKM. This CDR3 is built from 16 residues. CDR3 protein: CASSPHGTGGSDTQYF. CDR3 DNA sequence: TGTGCCAGCAGTCCCCATGGGACAGGGGGCTCAGATACGCAGTATTTT.

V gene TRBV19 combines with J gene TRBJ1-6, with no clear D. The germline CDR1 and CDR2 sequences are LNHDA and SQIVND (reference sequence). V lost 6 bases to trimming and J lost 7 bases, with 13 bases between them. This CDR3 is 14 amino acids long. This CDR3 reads CASRTWTGNSPLHF. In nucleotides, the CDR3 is TGTGCCAGTAGGACCTGGACGGGGAATTCACCCCTCCACTTT.

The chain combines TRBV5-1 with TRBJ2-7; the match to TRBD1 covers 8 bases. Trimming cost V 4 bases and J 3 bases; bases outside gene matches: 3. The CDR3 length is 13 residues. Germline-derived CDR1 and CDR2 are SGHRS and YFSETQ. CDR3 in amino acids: CASSPDRDYEQYF. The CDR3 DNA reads TGCGCCAGCAGCCCGGACAGGGACTACGAGCAGTACTTC.